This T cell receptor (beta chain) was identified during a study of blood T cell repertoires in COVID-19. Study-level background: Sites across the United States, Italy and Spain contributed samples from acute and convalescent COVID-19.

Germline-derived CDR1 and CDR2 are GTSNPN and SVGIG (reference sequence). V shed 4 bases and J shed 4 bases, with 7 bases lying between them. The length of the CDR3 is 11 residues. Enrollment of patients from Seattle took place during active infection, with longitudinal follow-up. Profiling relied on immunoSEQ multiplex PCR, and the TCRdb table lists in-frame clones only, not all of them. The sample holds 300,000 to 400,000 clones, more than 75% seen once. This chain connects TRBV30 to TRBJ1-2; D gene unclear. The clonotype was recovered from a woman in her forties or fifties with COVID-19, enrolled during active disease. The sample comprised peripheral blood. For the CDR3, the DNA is TGTGCCTGGAAACTTTCCTATGGCTACACCTTC. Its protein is CAWKLSYGYTF.